These T cell receptor beta chains were read from a single sample in a study of cytomegalovirus exposure and HLA in healthy donors. Produced via immunoSEQ multiplex PCR; TCRdb's table is partial and in-frame only. The top ten clones hold roughly 6.2% of a sample with fewer than 130,000 clones, approximately 79% of them seen once. Sequencing was carried out using PBMCs. These receptor sequences come from a man aged 30 to 39 in good health and CMV-seropositive. CDR3s include the opening cysteine and the closing phenylalanine or tryptophan. D genes are given only for firm matches. Clone size is given for some rows only: seen once, a few or many times, or a class if the clone is expanded.

size,V,D,J,length,CDR3,DNA
NA,TRBV10-3,TRBD2,TRBJ2-6,19,CAISEQPLAGGLGANVLTF,TGTGCCATCAGTGAACAACCCCTAGCGGGGGGGCTTGGGGCCAACGTCCTGACTTTC
NA,TRBV7-9,TRBD2,TRBJ2-7,16,CSSSFVGLARPYEQYF,TGTTCCAGCAGCTTTGTAGGACTAGCGAGGCCCTACGAGCAGTACTTC
NA,TRBV15,NA,TRBJ1-4,14,CATSRDRGNEKLFF,TGTGCCACCAGCAGAGATCGGGGAAATGAAAAACTGTTTTTT
NA,TRBV30,NA,TRBJ1-5,12,CAWSTLIGPQHF,TGTGCCTGGAGTACCCTGATCGGGCCCCAGCATTTT
few,TRBV5-6,TRBD1,TRBJ1-6,15,CASSQPGQGNSPLHF,TGTGCCAGCAGCCAGCCGGGACAGGGGAATTCACCCCTCCACTTT
NA,TRBV30,NA,TRBJ1-3,13,CAWRFFSGNTIYF,TGTGCCTGGAGGTTCTTCTCTGGAAACACCATATATTTT
NA,TRBV25-1,NA,TRBJ1-1,15,CASSAPPHEHTEAFF,TGTGCCAGCAGTGCCCCTCCCCACGAGCACACTGAAGCTTTCTTT
NA,TRBV25-1,NA,TRBJ1-1,13,CASSAQGRTEAFF,TGTGCCAGCAGTGCACAGGGAAGGACTGAAGCTTTCTTT
once,TRBV29-1,NA,TRBJ2-2,14,CSVEDDGDTGELFF,TGCAGCGTTGAAGATGACGGGGACACCGGGGAGCTGTTTTTT
once,TRBV28,NA,TRBJ1-1,15,CASSLVVRGITEAFF,TGTGCCAGCAGCCTTGTAGTTAGGGGAATCACTGAAGCTTTCTTT
NA,TRBV9,TRBD1,TRBJ2-7,16,CASSVGLGQGSYEQYF,TGTGCCAGCAGCGTAGGTTTGGGACAGGGTTCCTACGAGCAGTACTTC
NA,TRBV27,NA,TRBJ2-7,15,CASSLSGGLRDEQYF,TGTGCCAGCAGTTTATCGGGGGGGCTAAGGGACGAGCAGTACTTC
NA,TRBV19,NA,TRBJ1-6,13,CASQTGYNSPLHF,TGTGCCAGCCAAACAGGGTATAATTCACCCCTCCACTTT
NA,TRBV29-1,NA,TRBJ1-3,14,CSVGGSSSGNTIYF,TGCAGCGTTGGCGGGTCAAGCTCTGGAAACACCATATATTTT
NA,TRBV6-5,NA,TRBJ2-7,14,CASSYSSRGYEQYF,TGTGCCAGCAGTTACTCATCCAGGGGCTACGAGCAGTACTTC
NA,TRBV21-1,NA,TRBJ2-5,12,CASSIPTVAQYF,TGTGCCAGCAGCATTCCTACCGTGGCCCAGTACTTC
once,TRBV5-1,TRBD1,TRBJ2-5,14,CASSRDRTRETQYF,TGCGCCAGCAGTCGGGACAGGACTCGAGAGACCCAGTACTTC
NA,TRBV11-2,NA,TRBJ1-1,15,CASSPIWLGRTEAFF,TGTGCCAGCAGCCCAATTTGGCTAGGGAGGACTGAAGCTTTCTTT
NA,TRBV14,NA,TRBJ1-1,15,CASSQYSWRNTEAFF,TGTGCCAGCAGCCAATACTCGTGGAGGAACACTGAAGCTTTCTTT
NA,TRBV2,TRBD2,TRBJ2-1,15,CASSLAGALPNEQFF,TGTGCCAGCAGCTTAGCGGGGGCCCTTCCTAATGAGCAGTTCTTC
NA,TRBV7-9,TRBD2,TRBJ2-7,17,CASSPGLAGGSSYEQYF,TGTGCCAGCAGCCCGGGACTAGCGGGAGGGAGCTCCTACGAGCAGTACTTC
few,TRBV10-3,TRBD1,TRBJ1-4,14,CAISPGDRGEKLFF,TGTGCCATCAGCCCCGGGGACAGGGGGGAAAAACTGTTTTTT
NA,TRBV5-5,TRBD1,TRBJ2-3,16,CASSSVTGEITDTQYF,TGTGCCAGCAGCTCCGTCACAGGGGAAATCACAGATACGCAGTATTTT
NA,TRBV29-1,NA,TRBJ1-4,11,CSVVQNEKLFF,TGCAGCGTTGTTCAGAATGAAAAACTGTTTTTT
NA,TRBV5-1,TRBD2,TRBJ2-7,14,CASSPDPRGDEQYF,TGCGCCAGCAGCCCGGACCCCCGGGGGGACGAGCAGTACTTC
NA,TRBV5-1,TRBD1,TRBJ2-2,15,CASSDGQGGTGELFF,TGCGCCAGCAGCGACGGACAGGGCGGAACCGGGGAGCTGTTTTTT
NA,TRBV5-1,NA,TRBJ2-5,14,CASSLGLVQETQYF,TGCGCCAGCAGCTTGGGACTGGTTCAAGAGACCCAGTACTTC
NA,TRBV30,NA,TRBJ2-2,14,CAGLLPGGTGELFF,TGTGCCGGCCTTTTGCCCGGCGGCACCGGGGAGCTGTTTTTT
NA,TRBV19,TRBD1,TRBJ2-7,14,CASSMGDSPYEQYF,TGTGCCAGTAGTATGGGGGACAGCCCGTACGAGCAGTACTTC
once,TRBV25-1,TRBD1,TRBJ2-7,13,CASKAQQGYEQYF,TGTGCCAGCAAGGCCCAACAGGGGTACGAGCAGTACTTC
NA,TRBV6-5,TRBD1,TRBJ2-5,13,CASSGPGQETQYF,TGTGCCAGCAGTGGACCGGGACAGGAGACCCAGTACTTC
NA,TRBV7-6,TRBD2,TRBJ2-1,15,CASSPDSGGSDEQFF,TGTGCCAGCAGCCCCGATAGCGGGGGGTCCGATGAGCAGTTCTTC
NA,TRBV2,NA,TRBJ2-3,12,CASGSGTDTQYF,TGTGCCAGTGGTAGCGGCACAGATACGCAGTATTTT
NA,TRBV21-1,NA,TRBJ1-1,16,CASSKSDRILNTEAFF,TGTGCCAGCAGCAAAAGTGACAGGATATTGAACACTGAAGCTTTCTTT
few,TRBV5-1,TRBD1,TRBJ2-5,16,CASSLMGQGSGETQYF,TGCGCCAGCAGCTTGATGGGACAGGGGTCAGGAGAGACCCAGTACTTC